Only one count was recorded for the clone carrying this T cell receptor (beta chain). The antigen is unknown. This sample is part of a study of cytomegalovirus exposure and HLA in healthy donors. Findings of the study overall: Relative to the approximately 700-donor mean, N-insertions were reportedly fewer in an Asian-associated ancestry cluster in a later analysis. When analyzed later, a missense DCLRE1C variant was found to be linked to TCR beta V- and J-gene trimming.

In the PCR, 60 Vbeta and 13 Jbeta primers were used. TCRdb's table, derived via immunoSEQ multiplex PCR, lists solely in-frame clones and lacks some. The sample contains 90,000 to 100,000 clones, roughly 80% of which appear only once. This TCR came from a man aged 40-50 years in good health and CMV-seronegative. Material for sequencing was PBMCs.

The CDR3 sequence is CASRDSGRSYEQYF. The CDR3 DNA sequence: TGTGCCAGTCGGGACAGCGGCCGTTCCTACGAGCAGTACTTC. The V gene is TRBV6-5, the J gene TRBJ2-7; 7 bases match TRBD1. Germline V gene data show CDR1 as MNHEY and CDR2 as SVGAGI. The junction had 9 bases not matched to a gene; V was cut back by 9 bases and J by 1 base. This CDR3 is built from 14 residues.